The rows below give T cell receptor beta chains drawn from one sample of a study of T cells after yellow fever vaccination. TCRdb reprocessed the 5' RACE reads with MiXCR, giving one entry per CDR3 protein. Altogether a few hundred thousand distinct CDR3 sequences are present, around a sixth being singletons, with the ten largest covering roughly a sixth. The sequences come from PBMCs, collected less than 6 days after the first yellow fever vaccination. Receptors originate from a man aged 18 to 35 who received the YFV17D yellow fever vaccine. CDR3s include the opening cysteine and the closing phenylalanine or tryptophan. The D gene is left open where the match is weak. The size entry is marked missing in some rows and otherwise reads once, few, many or a size class.

V: TRBV19
size: -
J: TRBJ2-7
D: TRBD1
CDR3: CASSTRDRGHEQYF
DNA: TGTGCCAGTAGTACTCGGGACAGGGGACACGAGCAGTACTTC

V: TRBV18
size: -
J: TRBJ1-2
D: -
CDR3: CVSSPVQGGYTF
DNA: TGTGTCAGCTCACCAGTTCAGGGTGGCTACACCTTC

V: TRBV5-4
size: few
J: TRBJ1-2
D: TRBD1
CDR3: CASRGQDGYGYTF
DNA: TGTGCCAGCAGAGGACAGGACGGCTATGGCTACACCTTC

V: TRBV10-3
size: few
J: TRBJ1-1
D: -
CDR3: CAIQGPTGTEAFF
DNA: TGTGCCATCCAAGGCCCGACAGGCACTGAAGCTTTCTTT

V: TRBV6-2/TRBV6-3
size: -
J: TRBJ2-3
D: TRBD2
CDR3: CASSHPLRGGGLPDTQYF
DNA: TGTGCCAGCAGCCACCCCCTGCGCGGGGGGGGACTGCCCGATACGCAGTATTTT

V: TRBV21-1
size: -
J: TRBJ1-2
D: -
CDR3: CARHRDTYLYGYTF
DNA: TGTGCCAGACACCGGGACACCTACCTGTATGGCTACACCTTC

V: TRBV12-3/TRBV12-4
size: many
J: TRBJ1-6
D: TRBD1
CDR3: CASSLQGVSSPLHF
DNA: TGTGCCAGCAGTCTACAGGGGGTTTCTTCACCCCTCCACTTT

V: TRBV6-1
size: -
J: TRBJ1-1
D: TRBD1
CDR3: CATSGTGVFTEAFF
DNA: TGTGCCACCTCCGGGACAGGGGTTTTCACTGAAGCTTTCTTT

V: TRBV12-3/TRBV12-4
size: -
J: TRBJ1-6
D: TRBD1
CDR3: CASSLSGGRNSPLHF
DNA: TGTGCCAGCAGTCTTTCAGGGGGCCGGAATTCACCCCTCCACTTT

V: TRBV7-9
size: few
J: TRBJ2-5
D: -
CDR3: CASSLSGGAFQETQYF
DNA: TGTGCCAGCAGCTTAAGTGGCGGGGCCTTCCAAGAGACCCAGTACTTC

V: TRBV4-1
size: few
J: TRBJ1-1
D: -
CDR3: CASSQDKGPGTEAFF
DNA: TGCGCCAGCAGCCAAGATAAAGGTCCGGGCACTGAAGCTTTCTTT

V: TRBV24-1
size: few
J: TRBJ2-2
D: -
CDR3: CATSDASKPNTGELFF
DNA: TGTGCCACCAGTGATGCTTCCAAACCGAACACCGGGGAGCTGTTTTTT

V: TRBV4-3
size: -
J: TRBJ2-5
D: TRBD2
CDR3: CASSYLSASGAPQETQYF
DNA: TGCGCCAGCAGCTACCTGTCGGCTAGCGGGGCCCCCCAAGAGACCCAGTACTTC

V: TRBV20-1
size: -
J: TRBJ1-5
D: -
CDR3: CSHGQRDQPQHF
DNA: TGCAGCCACGGACAGCGGGATCAGCCCCAGCATTTT

V: TRBV7-2
size: -
J: TRBJ2-5
D: TRBD1
CDR3: CASSFWTGETQYF
DNA: TGTGCCAGCAGCTTTTGGACAGGGGAAACCCAGTACTTC

V: TRBV18
size: few
J: TRBJ1-1
D: -
CDR3: CASSPLEGPGAEAFF
DNA: TGTGCCAGCTCACCACTGGAAGGTCCGGGGGCTGAAGCTTTCTTT

V: TRBV29-1
size: -
J: TRBJ2-7
D: -
CDR3: CSVIQGERYEQYF
DNA: TGCAGCGTTATACAAGGGGAGCGCTACGAGCAGTACTTC

V: TRBV12-3/TRBV12-4
size: -
J: TRBJ2-7
D: -
CDR3: CVSSLQGYEQYF
DNA: TGTGTCAGCAGTTTACAGGGCTACGAGCAGTACTTC

V: TRBV20-1
size: few
J: TRBJ2-1
D: -
CDR3: CSASPRTTWGNEQFF
DNA: TGCAGTGCTAGTCCGCGGACAACTTGGGGCAATGAGCAGTTCTTC

V: TRBV5-1
size: -
J: TRBJ2-2
D: -
CDR3: CASSGRGPNTGELFF
DNA: TGCGCCAGCAGCGGCCGGGGGCCTAACACCGGGGAGCTGTTTTTT

V: TRBV7-9
size: few
J: TRBJ1-1
D: -
CDR3: CASSLDLGGEAFF
DNA: TGTGCCAGCAGCTTAGATTTAGGCGGCGAAGCTTTCTTT

V: TRBV5-1
size: few
J: TRBJ2-2
D: -
CDR3: CATADSYTGELFF
DNA: TGCGCCACCGCCGACAGCTACACCGGGGAGCTGTTTTTT

V: TRBV20-1
size: -
J: TRBJ1-2
D: -
CDR3: CSAGDSPYGYTF
DNA: TGCAGTGCTGGCGACAGCCCTTATGGCTACACCTTC

V: TRBV6-1
size: few
J: TRBJ2-5
D: TRBD1
CDR3: CATTGAGEQETQYF
DNA: TGTGCGACAACAGGGGCAGGCGAACAAGAGACCCAGTACTTC

V: TRBV5-5
size: few
J: TRBJ2-7
D: -
CDR3: CASSPGSVAYEQYF
DNA: TGTGCCAGCAGCCCGGGTTCGGTTGCCTACGAGCAGTACTTC

V: TRBV9
size: -
J: TRBJ2-6
D: -
CDR3: CASGKGVAGANVQTF
DNA: TGTGCCAGCGGGAAAGGCGTTGCCGGGGCCAACGTCCAGACTTTC

V: TRBV13
size: -
J: TRBJ2-5
D: TRBD1
CDR3: CASSPTTGQWETQYF
DNA: TGTGCCAGCAGCCCAACGACAGGGCAGTGGGAGACCCAGTACTTC

V: TRBV27
size: few
J: TRBJ1-2
D: -
CDR3: CASRADRYYGYTF
DNA: TGTGCCAGCAGAGCAGACAGATACTATGGCTACACCTTC

V: TRBV6-6
size: few
J: TRBJ2-7
D: -
CDR3: CASRLPGANEQYF
DNA: TGTGCCAGCAGGCTACCGGGGGCCAACGAGCAGTACTTC

V: TRBV4-3
size: -
J: TRBJ2-5
D: -
CDR3: CASSQDLGTSFGTQYF
DNA: TGCGCCAGCAGCCAAGATCTGGGGACTTCCTTTGGGACCCAGTACTTC

V: TRBV6-1
size: -
J: TRBJ1-6
D: -
CDR3: CASSEAGGVYNSPLHF
DNA: TGTGCCAGCAGTGAAGCGGGGGGCGTCTATAATTCACCCCTCCACTTT

V: TRBV7-3
size: -
J: TRBJ1-1
D: -
CDR3: CASSARTATDTEAFF
DNA: TGTGCCAGCAGCGCCCGGACAGCGACGGACACTGAAGCTTTCTTT

V: TRBV5-1
size: -
J: TRBJ1-6
D: TRBD1
CDR3: CASSLGISLGQPNSPLHF
DNA: TGCGCCAGCAGCTTGGGTATTAGTCTGGGACAGCCGAATTCACCCCTCCACTTT

V: TRBV12-3/TRBV12-4
size: -
J: TRBJ2-5
D: -
CDR3: CASRLGPQETQYF
DNA: TGTGCCAGCAGACTCGGTCCCCAAGAGACCCAGTACTTC

V: TRBV9
size: few
J: TRBJ2-3
D: TRBD2
CDR3: CASSRGLAGGVTPDTQYF
DNA: TGTGCCAGCAGTCGCGGACTAGCGGGGGGTGTTACCCCAGATACGCAGTATTTT

V: TRBV19
size: few
J: TRBJ1-2
D: -
CDR3: CASSASLRRIHNYGYTF
DNA: TGTGCCAGTAGTGCGAGCCTAAGGCGCATTCATAACTATGGCTACACCTTC